Listed here are 9 T cell receptor beta chains from one sample, sequenced in a study of vaccination and CD4 T cells after COVID-19. With the Oncomine TCR Beta short-read assay, DNA from cultured CD4+ T cells was sequenced. TCRdb reprocessed the PCR reads with MiXCR, giving one entry per CDR3 protein. The sample contains roughly 10,000 distinct CDR3 sequences, around half of which appear only once. The antigens for these receptors are not known. Treatment described: roughly ten-day PBMC culture with coronavirus spike peptide pools or control peptides (ViraFEST assay). The material sequenced was CD4+ T cells from blood, cultured in vitro. The receptor set was obtained from a human donor who had recovered from COVID-19.

The rearrangement uses TRBV5-6 and TRBJ2-3; D is tentatively TRBD1 or TRBD2 (7 bases each). V lost 2 bases, J lost 2 bases, and 15 bases lay in between. There are 16 residues in the CDR3. Germline assignment: CDR1 SGHDT and CDR2 YYEEEE. The CDR3 reads CASSFRGGGLTDTQYF. CDR3 DNA: TGTGCCAGCAGCTTTAGGGGAGGGGGCCTCACAGATACGCAGTATTTT.

This clonotype came up a few times. The chain joins TRBV6-1 to TRBJ1-6; 7 positions agree with TRBD1. Germline V gene sequence: CDR1 MNHNS, CDR2 SASEGT. V was clipped by 5 bases and J by 7 bases; unmatched bases: 8. This CDR3 is built from 15 residues. CDR3 in DNA: TGTGCCAGCAGTACCGAGGGGGCGCGGAATTCACCCCTCCACTTT. Encoded protein: CASSTEGARNSPLHF.

V is TRBV20-1 and J is TRBJ1-1, with a possible D match to TRBD1 (6 bases). Germline V gives CDR1 DFQATT, CDR2 SNEGSKA (reference sequence). The CDR3 is 14 residues long. The V end lost 6 bases, the J end lost 1 base, and 15 bases lay between the germline ends. In DNA, the CDR3 is TGCAGTGCCTTCGAGGGACATTGGAACACTGAAGCTTTCTTT. Its translation: CSAFEGHWNTEAFF.

Within the sample, this clonotype is large. The V gene is TRBV28, the J gene TRBJ1-1; D unresolved. Germline CDR1 and CDR2: MDHEN and SYDVKM. The CDR3 has 13 amino acids. V gave up 6 bases and J gave up 2 bases, with 10 bases separating them. CDR3 residues: CASRLDGNTEAFF. CDR3 bases: TGTGCCAGCAGATTAGACGGTAACACTGAAGCTTTCTTT.

The genes are TRBV6-1 and TRBJ2-5; possible D gene TRBD2, 6 bases. V was clipped by 6 bases and J by 5 bases, with 19 bases between them. Germline lookup yields CDR1 MNHNS and CDR2 SASEGT. The CDR3 spans 15 residues. CDR3 sequence reads: CASRHRPHGGETQYF. The CDR3 nucleotides are TGTGCCAGCAGACACAGACCACACGGAGGGGAGACCCAGTACTTC.

The V gene is TRBV29-1, the J gene TRBJ1-2; 8 positions agree with TRBD1. This CDR3 spans 16 amino acids. V shed 3 bases and J 7 bases; nucleotides not matched to a gene: 16. CDR1 is SQVTM, CDR2 ANQGSEA, per germline. In DNA form, the CDR3 reads TGCAGCGTTGATCAAGTCAGGGGGCCCTTATTTGGTGGCTACACCTTC. It is translated as CSVDQVRGPLFGGYTF. The full variable domain, its missing parts supplied by reference TRBV29-1 and TRBJ1-2, is SAVISQKPSRDICQRGTSLTIQCQVDSQVTMMFWYRQQPGQSLTLIATANQGSEATYESGFVIDKFPISRPNLTFSTLTVSNMSPEDSSIYLCSVDQVRGPLFGGYTFGSGTRLTVV.

This clonotype appeared a few times. The chain joins TRBV14 to TRBJ2-7; D may be TRBD1 (5 bases). In germline, CDR1 is SGHDN, CDR2 FVKESK. Trimming took off 2 bases at V and 4 bases at J, with 9 bases between the two ends. This CDR3 region has 13 residues. The CDR3 loop is CASSQTQGYEQYF. The CDR3 DNA sequence: TGTGCCAGCAGCCAAACCCAGGGATACGAGCAGTACTTC.

This clonotype is medium-sized within its sample. The V call is TRBV19, the J call TRBJ1-5, with D perhaps matching TRBD1 (5 bases). Looked up from germline, CDR1 is LNHDA and CDR2 is SQIVND (reference sequence). The CDR3 runs to 15 residues. Trimming took off 7 bases at V and 5 bases at J, with 18 bases between the two ends. This CDR3 is CASTLADSRYQPQHF. In nucleotides, the CDR3 is TGTGCCAGTACTCTAGCCGACAGCCGATATCAGCCCCAGCATTTT.

This clonotype has more than one count but fewer than ten. This chain connects TRBV6-1 to TRBJ1-5; D not certain. Trimming removed 5 bases from V and 5 bases from J, with 10 bases in between. The V gene's germline CDR1 is MNHNS and CDR2 SASEGT. The CDR3 extends over 13 amino acids. In DNA form, the CDR3 reads TGTGCCAGCAGTCCCGCTCCGGATCAGCCCCAGCATTTT. Its translation: CASSPAPDQPQHF.